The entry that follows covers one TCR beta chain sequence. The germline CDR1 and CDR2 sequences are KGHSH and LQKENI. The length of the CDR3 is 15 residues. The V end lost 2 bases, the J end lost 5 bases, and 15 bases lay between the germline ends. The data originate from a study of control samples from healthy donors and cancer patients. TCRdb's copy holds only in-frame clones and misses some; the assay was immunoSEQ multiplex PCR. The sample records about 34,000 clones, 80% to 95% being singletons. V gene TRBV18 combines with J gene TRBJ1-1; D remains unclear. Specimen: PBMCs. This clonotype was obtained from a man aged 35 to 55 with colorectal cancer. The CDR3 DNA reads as TGTGCCAGCTCACCAGGCTCTACGGTAGGGACTGAAGCTTTCTTT. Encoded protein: CASSPGSTVGTEAFF.